This T cell receptor (beta chain) was obtained from a study of blood T cell repertoires in COVID-19. About the research overall: COVID-19 samples from acute and convalescent phases originated in the United States, Italy and Spain. PBMCs, B-cell-depleted T cells, or T cells provided the cDNA or gDNA that made up the material.

Authors' processing steps: Amplified reference gene primers provided the basis for estimating nucleated cell counts. This table comes from immunoSEQ multiplex PCR, and its TCRdb copy is limited to in-frame clones, with some not included. V, J and clone size were drawn from that table, and D and trimming were deduced from the DNA. In the table there are 470,000 or so clones, roughly 91% of which are singletons. The sequence came from a woman in her twenties or thirties with acute or convalescent COVID-19. Sequences were obtained from peripheral blood.

The CDR3 DNA sequence: TGTGCCAGCAGTAACCACAAGATACAATACCCGGAGGGCTACACCTTC. Its protein product is CASSNHKIQYPEGYTF. The V gene is TRBV5-8, the J gene TRBJ1-2, with no clear D. This CDR3 contains 16 residues. The germline CDR1 and CDR2 sequences are SGHTS and YDEGEE. V lost 5 bases, J lost 8 bases, and 25 bases lay in between.